This entry lists 17 T cell receptor beta chains sequenced from one sample in a study of OX40 agonist ivuxolimab in advanced cancers. The method was immunoSEQ multiplex PCR; TCRdb's version includes in-frame clones alone and lacks a portion of them. The sample shows some 85,000 clones, 90% to 95% of them seen only once. The sequencing here drew on CD4+ or CD8+ T cells sorted from blood, taken in a trial of the OX40 agonist ivuxolimab. The receptors stem from an adult with an advanced solid tumor such as melanoma, head and neck, liver or kidney cancer.

The chain combines TRBV7-9 with TRBJ2-4; 11 nucleotides line up with TRBD1. With V trimmed by 2 bases and J by 15 bases, 12 bases remained unmatched. Germline V lookup: CDR1 SEHNR, CDR2 FQNEAQ (reference sequence). This CDR3 contains 15 residues. The CDR3 loop reads CASSLTGTGGTMTYF. Written as DNA, the CDR3 is TGTGCCAGCAGCTTAACCGGGACAGGGGGGACAATGACGTACTTC.

The genes are TRBV7-2 and TRBJ2-3; weak D call: TRBD2 (6 bases). The CDR3 has 15 amino acids. The V and J ends lost 5 bases and 2 bases respectively, with 14 bases between them. Per the germline V gene, CDR1 is SGHTA and CDR2 is FQGNSA. DNA for the CDR3: TGTGCCAGCAGCCCGCTCGGGAGCCCCACAGATACGCAGTATTTT. Residues: CASSPLGSPTDTQYF. The full variable domain, rest sourced from reference TRBV7-2 and TRBJ2-3, is GAGVSQSPSNKVTEKGKDVELRCDPISGHTALYWYRQSLGQGLEFLIYFQGNSAPDKSGLPSDRFSAERTGGSVSTLTIQRTQQEDSAVYLCASSPLGSPTDTQYFGPGTRLTVL.

The genes are TRBV7-6 and TRBJ1-5; D possibly corresponds to TRBD1 (5 bases). This CDR3 is built from 15 residues. Germline CDR1 and CDR2: SGHVS and FNYEAQ. The V end lost 5 bases, the J end lost 5 bases, and 16 bases lay between the germline ends. CDR3 loop: CASSPIVGAYQPQHF. The CDR3 DNA follows: TGTGCCAGCAGCCCGATTGTAGGGGCGTATCAGCCCCAGCATTTT.

The chain couples TRBV4-1 to TRBJ2-1; 10 positions agree with TRBD2. The CDR3 is made up of 15 amino acids. Per the germline V gene, CDR1 is MGHRA and CDR2 is YSYEKL. J was trimmed by 4 bases and V by 1 base; bases with no gene match: 1. CDR3 region: CASSQGSGRYNEQFF. The DNA for the CDR3 is TGCGCCAGCAGCCAAGGTAGCGGGAGGTACAATGAGCAGTTCTTC.

This chain links TRBV28 with TRBJ1-6, with 9 bases aligning to TRBD1. In germline, CDR1 is MDHEN, CDR2 SYDVKM. Losses at the gene ends were 6 bases for V and 10 bases for J; bases not matched to a gene: 10. CDR3 length: 15 residues. CDR3 bases: TGTGCCAGCAGGGGACCGGGACAGGGTCGCTCACCCCTCCACTTT. Its translation: CASRGPGQGRSPLHF.

The gene calls are TRBV6-6 and TRBJ2-2, with D perhaps assigned TRBD1 or TRBD2 (7 bases each). The germline CDR1 and CDR2 sequences are MNHNY and SVGAGI (reference sequence). Trimming cost V 10 bases and J 4 bases, with 16 bases left between them. This CDR3 has 14 residues. The CDR3 bases are TGTGCCACCTGGGAGGGACAGATCACCGGGGAGCTGTTTTTT. It yields the protein CATWEGQITGELFF.

The chain joins TRBV28 to TRBJ2-2; tentatively, D is TRBD2 (6 bases). V dropped 5 bases and J dropped 4 bases, with 8 bases sitting between them. Germline CDR1 reads MDHEN; CDR2 reads SYDVKM. The CDR3 contains 13 residues. In nucleotides, the CDR3 is TGTGCCAGCAGTCGGGAGTTCACCGGGGAGCTGTTTTTT. It translates to CASSREFTGELFF.

The J gene is TRBJ2-7, the V gene TRBV12-5, with D perhaps matching TRBD1 or TRBD2 (5 bases each). Germline V gene lookup returns CDR1 LGHNT and CDR2 FRNRAP. V was shortened by 6 bases and J by 7 bases, with 19 bases between the two germline ends. CDR3 length equals 14 residues. CDR3 loop: CASGNSGPFMEQYF. The CDR3 DNA reads TGTGCTAGTGGGAATTCGGGACCGTTTATGGAGCAGTACTTC.

The genes are TRBV11-1 and TRBJ2-7; 9 bases align to TRBD1. Germline CDR1 SGHAT, CDR2 FQDESV (reference sequence). Trimming at V came to 2 bases and at J to 1 base, leaving 3 bases not matched to a gene. CDR3 length: 15 amino acids. The CDR3 here is CASSLQDRGSYEQYF. The CDR3 nucleotides are TGTGCCAGCAGCTTACAGGACAGGGGTTCCTACGAGCAGTACTTC.

The chain couples TRBV19 to TRBJ2-5, with TRBD1 matching 9 bases. V trimming: 7 bases; J trimming: 5 bases; junction bases outside the gene matches: 11. CDR1 LNHDA and CDR2 SQIVND come from the germline V gene (reference sequence). The CDR3 length is 15 residues. CDR3 loop: CASNPRGTGIETQYF. In nucleotides, the CDR3 is TGTGCCAGTAATCCCCGAGGGACAGGGATTGAGACCCAGTACTTC. Using reference TRBV19 and TRBJ2-5 for the parts outside the CDR3, the full variable domain is DGGITQSPKYLFRKEGQNVTLSCEQNLNHDAMYWYRQDPGQGLRLIYYSQIVNDFQKGDIAEGYSVSREKKESFPLTVTSAQKNPTAFYLCASNPRGTGIETQYFGPGTRLLVL.

This clone was detected only once. V is TRBV13 and J is TRBJ2-4, with D tentatively TRBD2 (5 bases). V lost 0 bases and J lost 6, with 12 bases in between. The CDR3 runs to 15 residues. The germline gives CDR1 PRHDT, CDR2 FYEKMQ (reference sequence). The CDR3 here is CASSLGLVGRNIQYF. The CDR3 DNA follows: TGTGCCAGCAGCTTAGGCCTTGTAGGGAGAAACATTCAGTACTTC.

CDR3 DNA: TGTGCCAGCAGTTTACTCAGGCCCTCTGGAAACACCATATATTTT. This translates into CASSLLRPSGNTIYF. The genes are TRBV28 and TRBJ1-3; D unresolved. V shed 2 bases and J shed 0 bases, with 8 bases lying between them. The CDR3 runs to 15 residues. Germline lookup yields CDR1 MDHEN and CDR2 SYDVKM. The complete variable domain, with remaining parts taken from reference TRBV28 and TRBJ1-3, reads DVKVTQSSRYLVKRTGEKVFLECVQDMDHENMFWYRQDPGLGLRLIYFSYDVKMKEKGDIPEGYSVSREKKERFSLILESASTNQTSMYLCASSLLRPSGNTIYFGEGSWLTVV.

V gene TRBV27 combines with J gene TRBJ1-6; no reliable D call. V was clipped by 5 bases and J by 10 bases, with 15 bases between them. In germline, CDR1 is MNHEY, CDR2 SMNVEV (reference sequence). The CDR3 loop spans 14 amino acids. This CDR3 reads CASSLNDPDSPLHF. CDR3 sequence (DNA): TGTGCCAGCAGTCTGAATGACCCTGACTCACCCCTCCACTTT.

To note about this clone: One junction end disagrees with the germline gene, perhaps due to a read error. The chain carries TRBV30 and TRBJ2-7; 13 nucleotides agree with TRBD2. CDR1 is GTSNPN, CDR2 SVGIG, per germline (reference sequence). This CDR3 is 12 amino acids long. CDR3 DNA sequence: TGTGCCTGGGGGGGACTAGCGGGGCCCATAGGCTTC. This codes for CAWGGLAGPIGF.

The rearrangement joins TRBV7-2 to TRBJ2-1; 13 bases are shared with TRBD2. The junction had 5 bases not matched to a gene; V was cut back by 8 bases and J by 7 bases. The germline V gene encodes CDR1 SGHTA and CDR2 FQGNSA. The CDR3 is 14 residues long. This CDR3 reads CASGLAGVRNEQFF. DNA of the CDR3: TGTGCCAGCGGACTAGCGGGAGTACGGAATGAGCAGTTCTTC.

The chain uses TRBV6-5 and TRBJ1-1, with unresolved D. Per the germline V gene, CDR1 is MNHEY and CDR2 is SVGAGI. The ends were cut back, 0 bases at V and 2 bases at J, with 10 bases in the middle. The CDR3 is made up of 15 amino acids. CDR3: CASSYSTDGNTEAFF. The DNA for the CDR3 is TGTGCCAGCAGTTACTCGACGGACGGCAACACTGAAGCTTTCTTT.

The CDR3 sequence: CASSYSSSGASYEQYF. The DNA for the CDR3 is TGTGCCAGCAGTTACTCTTCTAGCGGGGCCTCCTACGAGCAGTACTTC. The V gene is TRBV6-5, the J gene TRBJ2-7; 9 positions agree with TRBD2. Germline V gene lookup returns CDR1 MNHEY and CDR2 SVGAGI. The CDR3 covers 16 residues. The trim removed 0 bases at V and 0 bases at J, leaving 3 bases unmatched.